A selection of T cell receptor beta chains follows, all from one sample in a study of T cells in Graves' hyperthyroidism and ophthalmopathy. TCRdb reprocessed the multiplex PCR reads via MiXCR and lists one record per CDR3 protein. This sample carries 300,000 to 450,000 distinct CDR3 sequences, about 13% of them seen once, and the ten largest clones take less than 25%. Material for sequencing was blood. The receptor set was obtained from a man aged 25 to 45 with Graves' hyperthyroidism that later progressed to Graves' ophthalmopathy. Both conserved end residues are part of each CDR3. A D gene is named only where the DNA matches it firmly. A row's size may be missing; if present it is once, few, many or a size class.

len: 14; abundance: -; d_gene: TRBD2; j_gene: TRBJ2-5; v_gene: TRBV5-1; CDR3aa: CASTSSGGSETQYF; CDR3nt: TGCGCCAGCACCTCTAGCGGGGGTTCGGAGACCCAGTACTTC
len: 17; abundance: -; d_gene: -; j_gene: TRBJ2-7; v_gene: TRBV7-2; CDR3aa: CASSLPLRGPSSYEQYF; CDR3nt: TGTGCCAGCAGCTTACCTCTGCGGGGGCCGAGCTCCTACGAGCAGTACTTC
len: 13; abundance: many; d_gene: -; j_gene: TRBJ1-5; v_gene: TRBV7-9; CDR3aa: CASSLLRDQPQHF; CDR3nt: TGTGCCAGCAGCTTACTGCGAGATCAGCCCCAGCATTTT
len: 15; abundance: -; d_gene: TRBD1; j_gene: TRBJ2-7; v_gene: TRBV6-1; CDR3aa: CASSEEAGQGYEQYF; CDR3nt: TGTGCCAGCAGTGAAGAGGCCGGACAGGGATACGAGCAGTACTTC
len: 15; abundance: few; d_gene: -; j_gene: TRBJ2-3; v_gene: TRBV30; CDR3aa: CAWSVGIGGRDTQYF; CDR3nt: TGTGCCTGGAGTGTCGGGATTGGGGGCAGGGATACGCAGTATTTT
len: 14; abundance: few; d_gene: -; j_gene: TRBJ2-7; v_gene: TRBV5-1; CDR3aa: CASSPRDPNYEQYF; CDR3nt: TGCGCCAGCAGCCCCCGGGACCCTAACTACGAGCAGTACTTC
len: 14; abundance: many; d_gene: TRBD1; j_gene: TRBJ1-2; v_gene: TRBV28; CDR3aa: CASSTGQGAYGYTF; CDR3nt: TGTGCCAGCAGCACAGGACAGGGGGCATATGGCTACACCTTC
len: 16; abundance: -; d_gene: TRBD2; j_gene: TRBJ2-2; v_gene: TRBV5-6; CDR3aa: CASARTSGGAGGELFF; CDR3nt: TGTGCCAGCGCACGGACTAGCGGGGGGGCCGGCGGGGAGCTGTTTTTT
len: 17; abundance: -; d_gene: TRBD1; j_gene: TRBJ1-1; v_gene: TRBV11-3; CDR3aa: CASSNRAGGRRFTEAFF; CDR3nt: TGTGCCAGCAGCAACAGAGCAGGGGGCAGGCGGTTCACTGAAGCTTTCTTT
len: 12; abundance: -; d_gene: -; j_gene: TRBJ1-2; v_gene: TRBV12-3/TRBV12-4; CDR3aa: CASSGDFYGYTF; CDR3nt: TGTGCCAGCTCAGGGGATTTCTATGGCTACACCTTC
len: 11; abundance: many; d_gene: -; j_gene: TRBJ2-3; v_gene: TRBV30; CDR3aa: CAWTSSDTQYF; CDR3nt: TGTGCCTGGACTAGCTCAGATACGCAGTATTTT
len: 17; abundance: -; d_gene: TRBD2; j_gene: TRBJ2-1; v_gene: TRBV20-1; CDR3aa: CSATTSGVQSSYNEQFF; CDR3nt: TGCAGTGCAACGACTAGCGGGGTCCAAAGCTCCTACAATGAGCAGTTCTTC
len: 13; abundance: many; d_gene: -; j_gene: TRBJ1-6; v_gene: TRBV12-3/TRBV12-4; CDR3aa: CASSLADNSPLHF; CDR3nt: TGTGCCAGCAGTTTAGCGGATAATTCACCCCTCCACTTT
len: 18; abundance: many; d_gene: TRBD2; j_gene: TRBJ2-1; v_gene: TRBV6-6; CDR3aa: CASSYSTDGLAGWHEQFF; CDR3nt: TGTGCCAGCAGTTACTCGACTGACGGACTAGCGGGGTGGCATGAGCAGTTCTTC
len: 13; abundance: many; d_gene: -; j_gene: TRBJ2-5; v_gene: TRBV2; CDR3aa: CASSETRGETQYF; CDR3nt: TGTGCCAGCAGTGAGACTAGGGGCGAGACCCAGTACTTC
len: 16; abundance: -; d_gene: TRBD1; j_gene: TRBJ1-2; v_gene: TRBV12-3/TRBV12-4; CDR3aa: CASSYTGQGATRGYTF; CDR3nt: TGTGCCAGCAGTTACACGGGACAGGGGGCGACTCGGGGCTACACCTTC
len: 14; abundance: many; d_gene: -; j_gene: TRBJ2-7; v_gene: TRBV7-2; CDR3aa: CASSFYPGGDEQYF; CDR3nt: TGTGCCAGCAGCTTCTACCCGGGGGGCGACGAGCAGTACTTC
len: 13; abundance: many; d_gene: -; j_gene: TRBJ1-1; v_gene: TRBV28; CDR3aa: CASSLRHLTEAFF; CDR3nt: TGTGCCAGCAGTTTGCGACACTTGACTGAAGCTTTCTTT
len: 14; abundance: many; d_gene: -; j_gene: TRBJ1-2; v_gene: TRBV28; CDR3aa: CATVGRMTDYGYTF; CDR3nt: TGTGCCACCGTAGGGCGGATGACCGACTATGGCTACACCTTC
len: 17; abundance: few; d_gene: TRBD2; j_gene: TRBJ2-1; v_gene: TRBV5-1; CDR3aa: CASSPPGLAGGGNEQFF; CDR3nt: TGCGCCAGCAGCCCACCGGGACTAGCGGGGGGGGGAAATGAGCAGTTCTTC
len: 9; abundance: many; d_gene: -; j_gene: TRBJ2-7; v_gene: TRBV11-2; CDR3aa: CASEREQYF; CDR3nt: TGTGCCAGCGAGAGGGAGCAGTACTTC
len: 14; abundance: many; d_gene: -; j_gene: TRBJ2-7; v_gene: TRBV24-1; CDR3aa: CATSGTYTVYEQYF; CDR3nt: TGTGCCACCAGTGGGACATATACCGTCTACGAGCAGTACTTC
len: 15; abundance: many; d_gene: -; j_gene: TRBJ2-5; v_gene: TRBV6-5; CDR3aa: CASSYSGQGWETQYF; CDR3nt: TGTGCCAGCAGTTACTCGGGCCAGGGGTGGGAGACCCAGTACTTC
len: 15; abundance: -; d_gene: TRBD1; j_gene: TRBJ1-6; v_gene: TRBV18; CDR3aa: CASSRQGQSNSPLHF; CDR3nt: TGTGCCAGCTCCCGACAGGGGCAGTCTAATTCACCCCTCCACTTT
len: 14; abundance: -; d_gene: -; j_gene: TRBJ2-5; v_gene: TRBV6-5; CDR3aa: CASSYSDSQETQYF; CDR3nt: TGTGCCAGCAGTTACTCGGACAGCCAAGAGACCCAGTACTTC
len: 17; abundance: -; d_gene: TRBD2; j_gene: TRBJ2-2; v_gene: TRBV9; CDR3aa: CASSSPLAGGYTGELFF; CDR3nt: TGTGCCAGCAGCTCCCCCCTAGCGGGGGGTTACACCGGGGAGCTGTTTTTT
len: 17; abundance: -; d_gene: -; j_gene: TRBJ1-2; v_gene: TRBV7-9; CDR3aa: CASSSRGGSWANYGYTF; CDR3nt: TGTGCCAGCAGCTCACGGGGCGGGAGTTGGGCTAACTATGGCTACACCTTC
len: 12; abundance: few; d_gene: -; j_gene: TRBJ1-4; v_gene: TRBV7-6; CDR3aa: CASSQTNEKLFF; CDR3nt: TGTGCCAGCAGCCAAACTAATGAAAAACTGTTTTTT
len: 15; abundance: -; d_gene: -; j_gene: TRBJ2-4; v_gene: TRBV7-2; CDR3aa: CASSSRTKAKNIQYF; CDR3nt: TGTGCCAGCAGCTCGCGGACAAAAGCCAAAAACATTCAGTACTTC
len: 13; abundance: many; d_gene: -; j_gene: TRBJ1-4; v_gene: TRBV20-1; CDR3aa: CSAREKGREKLFF; CDR3nt: TGCAGTGCTAGAGAGAAAGGTCGTGAAAAACTGTTTTTT
len: 18; abundance: -; d_gene: -; j_gene: TRBJ2-1; v_gene: TRBV27; CDR3aa: CASSLLSPAGSSYNEQFF; CDR3nt: TGTGCCAGCAGTTTATTGAGCCCGGCGGGTAGCTCCTACAATGAGCAGTTCTTC
len: 13; abundance: -; d_gene: -; j_gene: TRBJ2-5; v_gene: TRBV5-1; CDR3aa: CASSLGPRETQYF; CDR3nt: TGCGCCAGCAGCTTAGGCCCTAGAGAGACCCAGTACTTC
len: 18; abundance: many; d_gene: -; j_gene: TRBJ1-1; v_gene: TRBV11-2; CDR3aa: CASSLVGGLWSIETEAFF; CDR3nt: TGTGCCAGCAGCTTAGTCGGGGGCCTGTGGTCAATCGAGACTGAAGCTTTCTTT
len: 12; abundance: -; d_gene: TRBD1; j_gene: TRBJ1-2; v_gene: TRBV29-1; CDR3aa: CSVGGQGGGYTF; CDR3nt: TGCAGCGTGGGCGGCCAGGGGGGTGGCTACACCTTC
len: 13; abundance: many; d_gene: -; j_gene: TRBJ1-1; v_gene: TRBV28; CDR3aa: CASSLTRNTEAFF; CDR3nt: TGTGCCAGCAGTTTAACACGAAACACTGAAGCTTTCTTT
len: 17; abundance: many; d_gene: TRBD2; j_gene: TRBJ2-1; v_gene: TRBV12-3/TRBV12-4; CDR3aa: CASSWMLGLAEYNEQFF; CDR3nt: TGTGCCAGCAGTTGGATGTTAGGACTAGCGGAATACAATGAGCAGTTCTTC
len: 14; abundance: -; d_gene: -; j_gene: TRBJ2-7; v_gene: TRBV7-9; CDR3aa: CASSGYAGKYEQYF; CDR3nt: TGTGCCAGCTCCGGGTACGCAGGGAAATACGAGCAGTACTTC
len: 15; abundance: many; d_gene: TRBD1; j_gene: TRBJ1-2; v_gene: TRBV5-1; CDR3aa: CASSLATGGASGYTF; CDR3nt: TGCGCCAGCAGCCTAGCGACAGGGGGGGCTTCTGGCTACACCTTC
len: 17; abundance: -; d_gene: -; j_gene: TRBJ1-6; v_gene: TRBV27; CDR3aa: CASSSALDMAFHSPLHF; CDR3nt: TGTGCCAGCAGTTCGGCCCTCGACATGGCTTTCCACTCACCCCTCCACTTT
len: 14; abundance: many; d_gene: TRBD1; j_gene: TRBJ2-7; v_gene: TRBV12-3/TRBV12-4; CDR3aa: CASRPGQGYYEQYF; CDR3nt: TGTGCCAGCAGGCCGGGACAGGGTTACTACGAGCAGTACTTC
len: 15; abundance: many; d_gene: -; j_gene: TRBJ1-4; v_gene: TRBV15; CDR3aa: CATSPPEGSAEKLFF; CDR3nt: TGTGCCACCAGCCCCCCTGAGGGCTCGGCTGAAAAACTGTTTTTT
len: 13; abundance: -; d_gene: -; j_gene: TRBJ1-1; v_gene: TRBV19; CDR3aa: CVSSPGRNTEAFF; CDR3nt: TGTGTCAGTAGTCCTGGGAGGAACACTGAAGCTTTCTTT
len: 15; abundance: many; d_gene: TRBD1; j_gene: TRBJ2-2; v_gene: TRBV12-3/TRBV12-4; CDR3aa: CASSPGQGLTGELFF; CDR3nt: TGTGCCAGTTCGCCGGGACAGGGGCTCACCGGGGAGCTGTTTTTT
len: 11; abundance: few; d_gene: -; j_gene: TRBJ2-1; v_gene: TRBV30; CDR3aa: CAWSDGDEQFF; CDR3nt: TGTGCCTGGAGTGATGGGGATGAGCAGTTCTTC
len: 14; abundance: many; d_gene: -; j_gene: TRBJ2-7; v_gene: TRBV5-5; CDR3aa: CASSISGPHYEQYF; CDR3nt: TGTGCCAGCAGCATATCCGGGCCCCACTACGAGCAGTACTTC
len: 14; abundance: -; d_gene: TRBD2; j_gene: TRBJ2-2; v_gene: TRBV30; CDR3aa: CAWSVLAGGGELLF; CDR3nt: TGTGCCTGGAGTGTACTAGCGGGGGGCGGGGAGCTGCTTTTT
len: 13; abundance: -; d_gene: -; j_gene: TRBJ2-7; v_gene: TRBV12-3/TRBV12-4; CDR3aa: CASSLGVLYEQYF; CDR3nt: TGTGCCAGCAGTTTAGGGGTGCTCTACGAGCAGTACTTC
len: 12; abundance: -; d_gene: TRBD1; j_gene: TRBJ2-1; v_gene: TRBV11-3; CDR3aa: CASSSRDSPQFF; CDR3nt: TGTGCCAGCAGCTCTCGGGACAGCCCGCAGTTCTTC
len: 15; abundance: -; d_gene: -; j_gene: TRBJ1-5; v_gene: TRBV5-1; CDR3aa: CASSFGGLSNQPQHF; CDR3nt: TGCGCCAGCAGCTTTGGGGGGCTAAGCAATCAGCCCCAGCATTTT
len: 12; abundance: many; d_gene: -; j_gene: TRBJ2-1; v_gene: TRBV7-9; CDR3aa: CASSLPGDEQFF; CDR3nt: TGTGCCAGCAGCCTACCGGGGGATGAGCAGTTCTTC
len: 13; abundance: few; d_gene: -; j_gene: TRBJ2-4; v_gene: TRBV7-9; CDR3aa: CASSLARRNIQYF; CDR3nt: TGTGCCAGCAGCCTAGCGAGAAGAAACATTCAGTACTTC
len: 13; abundance: many; d_gene: TRBD1; j_gene: TRBJ2-7; v_gene: TRBV20-1; CDR3aa: CSARDRRGYEQYF; CDR3nt: TGCAGTGCTAGAGATCGCAGGGGGTACGAGCAGTACTTC